This TCR beta chain was documented in a study of T cell repertoires in cytomegalovirus infection. Study summary: From public TCR beta signatures came an indication of both CMV infection and matching HLA type.

This clonotype was found a few times. As yet, its antigen is unknown. Study results and caveats: In two of eight donors, the top clonotype was HLA-C-restricted CMV-specific.

Between the trimmed V and J ends, which lost 3 bases and 3 bases, there was a span of 9 bases. The CDR3 length is 13 residues. The germline V gene has CDR1 SGHVS and CDR2 FQNEAQ. Via MiXCR, TCRdb re-called the reads, giving one row per CDR3 protein. The table records some 390,000 distinct CDR3 sequences, 15% to 20% of them present only once. The source material was PBMCs. The origin of this receptor is a human donor in good health (CMV status not recorded). Some clones in this sample may be carry-over from other donors' samples. The rearrangement joins TRBV7-8 to TRBJ2-7, with D tentatively TRBD2 (6 bases). The chain's CDR3 is CASSFGGYYEQYF. The CDR3, as DNA: TGTGCCAGCAGCTTCGGAGGGTACTACGAGCAGTACTTC.